This entry describes one T cell receptor beta chain. The antigen is undetermined. The data stem from a study of blood T cells in healthy people across ages. The study's findings and limits: The authors considered diversity estimates from one million T cells to be underestimates.

Primed by a sample-barcoded 5' primer and a J-beta primer mix, a second PCR proceeded for roughly 6 to 12 cycles. From the 5' RACE reads, TCRdb called clonotypes with MiXCR, one entry per CDR3 protein. This table has about 830,000 distinct CDR3 sequences, less than 80% appearing once. The TCR sequence derives from a man aged 25-40 years in good health. The sequenced material came from blood.

CDR3 in amino acids: CASSQGSQLAKNIQYF. CDR3 DNA sequence: TGCGCCAGCAGCCAAGGCAGCCAACTAGCCAAAAACATTCAGTACTTC. The chain has TRBV4-3 and TRBJ2-4; D remains ambiguous. Between the trimmed V and J ends, which lost 1 base and 0 bases, there was a span of 10 bases. The CDR3 is 16 residues long. From germline, CDR1 is LGHNA and CDR2 YSLEER.